This T cell receptor beta chain was documented in a study of shared clonotypes between healthy human individuals. Study-level background: Per donor, CD8 memory used one plate, CD8 naive used two, CD4 memory used three and CD4 naive used three. The study, taken as a whole, reports: Generation probabilities of non-shared clonotypes were lower (relative to those shared by all four donors). Approximately 4.6% of naive CD4 clonotypes were common to a few donors.

Selected positively for CCR7 and CD45RO-negative, naive CD8 cells excluded terminally differentiated effector memory CD45RA+ cells. This clone was detected only once. Its cognate antigen is unknown. The sample holds other DNA sequences that translate to the same CDR3. The assay was run at deep level. Profiled with immunoSEQ multiplex PCR; TCRdb holds only in-frame clones, not every one. The repertoire includes 550,000 to 750,000 clones, roughly 96% of them detected once, and around 0.097% sits in the top ten. The sample consisted of naive CD8+ T cells sorted from blood. The TCR comes from a woman in her thirties in good health.

This CDR3 is CASSPETYEQYF. The CDR3 nucleotides read TGTGCCAGCAGTCCCGAGACCTACGAGCAGTACTTC. The rearrangement links TRBV7-9 to TRBJ2-7, with unresolved D. CDR3 length: 12 amino acids. V was cut by 6 bases and J by 2 bases, with 8 bases left in between. Germline CDR1 and CDR2: SEHNR and FQNEAQ (reference sequence).